This paragraph covers one TCR beta chain sequence. Its target antigen remains unknown. Base qualities are not at hand, and no much larger clone is one base apart. TCRbeta CDR3 regions were sequenced with the immunoSEQ Assay. After extraction, genomic DNA underwent amplification by bias-controlled multiplex PCR, followed by high-throughput sequencing. Regarding the original processing steps: Collapsing and filtering of sequences were performed to quantify the absolute abundance of each unique TCRbeta CDR3 region. T cell fraction was estimated by normalizing TCRbeta template counts to usable DNA, which was measured by amplifying reference genes present in all nucleated cells. Repertoire TCRs were annotated as SARS-CoV-2-specific when V gene, CDR3 amino acid sequence and J gene were exactly matched to a known reactive TCR set. The reference SARS-CoV-2 TCR set came from MIRA and was filtered for enrichment in COVID-19-positive ImmuneCODE repertoires, removing public or cross-reactive TCRs. Using the MIRA antigens, annotated TCRs were further analysed by specific ORF or by position within an ORF. Depth was the summed frequency of annotated unique rearrangements, while breadth was defined as annotated unique rearrangements over total unique productive rearrangements. Two-sided Wilcoxon rank-sum tests were used to compare TCR breadth between groups. TCRdb took this table from immuneACCESS and kept in-frame rearrangements with V and J called. Such tables lack part of the clones; where checked against another copy, unresolved V genes explain under half of the gap, and the rest is unexplained. That table supplies the V and J calls and clone size; D and trimming were determined from the DNA. In all, the sample holds about 350,000 clones, and approximately 90% of those were seen once. The ten biggest clones cover under 6% of the sample.

This specimen belongs to a study of Ad26.COV2.S vaccination and SARS-CoV-2 variants (dated by TCRdb to 2020 to 2023). With respect to the entire study: Donors in the vaccine arm were drawn from COV1001, a phase I-IIa trial of Ad26.COV2.S in healthy adults that was multicentre, randomized, double-blind and placebo-controlled. Dosing of Ad26.COV2.S was intramuscular, at either 5x10^10 or 1x10^11 viral particles, delivered as one shot or as two shots spaced 56 days apart. Investigators did not know the trial group allocation while performing experiments and assessing outcomes. A total of around 32 samples were included in the TCR-sequenced set, comprising roughly 20 Ad26.COV2.S vaccine recipients, 5 placebo recipients and 8 SARS-CoV-2 convalescent individuals. The specificity and breadth of SARS-CoV-2-reactive T cell receptors after Ad26.COV2.S vaccination were assessed by TCRbeta repertoire sequencing. Trial participants were randomized into five groups of five, in which low-dose or high-dose Ad26.COV2.S was given once or twice, or placebo was given on both occasions. General study outcomes and caveats: The authors noted that the TCR breadth and depth analyses may have underestimated total T cell responses. Comparing responses between vaccine doses or regimens was not something the study was powered to do. Compared with placebo recipients, Ad26.COV2.S recipients showed higher spike-specific TCR breadth (P = 0.0014). Non-spike TCR breadth was comparable between vaccine and placebo recipients, consistent with the vaccine containing only spike. After vaccination, spike-specific CD8+ and CD4+ T cell responses were reported to show substantial breadth.

The V and J ends are trimmed by 4 bases and 9 bases, leaving 22 bases between them. CDR1 and CDR2 (SNHLY, FYNNEI) derive from the germline V gene. The cysteine opens and the phenylalanine closes a CDR3 of 17 amino acids. Only CDR3 DNA is held: 51 bases, read in frame from base 1. What this sample's treatment or condition label stands for: roughly 20 received Ad26.COV2.S at low or high dose, single or two shots; 5 received placebo; per-sample allocation not given. Repertoires of vaccine and placebo recipients were sequenced from samples collected on day 63 after the first injection. Cohort 1b enrolled 25 adults aged 18-55 years at a single site in Boston, USA, between 29 July and 7 August 2020. Ad26.COV2.S was a replication-incompetent adenovirus type 26 vector expressing a prefusion-stabilized SARS-CoV-2 spike protein from the original Wuhan strain.

The sequence links TRBV2 to TRBJ1-6; perhaps TRBD1 is the D gene, with 5 bases matching. This material consisted of peripheral blood, taken in a trial of Ad26.COV2.S vaccine versus placebo. The TCR was taken from a person between 18 and 59 years old who received the Ad26.COV2.S COVID-19 vaccine or a placebo. Here the CDR3 is given as CASSGPTGTVRGSPLHF. The bases are TGTGCCAGCAGTGGTCCTACTGGAACGGTTAGGGGTTCACCCCTCCACTTT.